This TCR beta chain was observed in a study of PD-L1 blockade in urothelial cancer (dated by TCRdb to 2017 to 2019). The study in broad terms: Therapy was started in about 2014 for all patients, and atezolizumab 1,200 mg was administered intravenously every 3 weeks. Patients had an ECOG performance status of 0 or 1 and had received between 0 and 3 prior chemotherapy regimens. In the same patients, whole exome sequencing and RNA sequencing of pretreatment tumors were performed in addition to TCR sequencing. TCR sequencing covered pretreatment tumor samples and matched, serially collected peripheral blood taken before and after atezolizumab treatment. The study, an exploratory multi-omic analysis, examined somatic, immune and clinical correlates of response to PD-L1 blockade with atezolizumab in urothelial cancer. Pretreatment blood TCR-seq was available for 27 to 30 patients, at least one posttreatment blood collection was obtained for around 25 patients, and tumor TCR-seq was available for around 25 patients. Blood samples were analyzed 3 weeks after the start of treatment (second dose) and 6 weeks after the start of treatment. Durable clinical benefit was achieved by nine patients and was not achieved by 20 patients. Durable clinical benefit was defined as a progression-free survival longer than 6 months, and TCR features were additionally tested against progression-free survival and overall survival. Blood samples gave a median of about 150,000 T cells and roughly 83,000 unique TCRs, with a median clonality of 0.080. About 90% of the roughly 29 patients were identified as males with urothelial cancer of bladder origin, and a prior smoking history was reported by 18 of 29 patients. Broader findings and caveats from the paper: Because the sample size was small (n ≈ 27) and many of the analyses were exploratory, the results are meant to be hypothesis-generating. Greater expansion of tumor-associated TCR clones in peripheral blood 3 weeks after the start of treatment was observed in patients with durable benefit (n ≈ 22, p = 0.022). A pretreatment peripheral blood TCR clonality below the median was linked to improved progression-free and overall survival.

The sample's time point label, decoded: peripheral blood 6 weeks after treatment start. The cohort comprised 25 to 35 patients with locally advanced or metastatic urothelial carcinoma treated at Memorial Sloan Kettering on a trial protocol. Peripheral blood mononuclear cells were collected pretreatment and during treatment, with between 1 and 8 total time points per patient. The Qiagen DNeasy Blood extraction kit was used to purify genomic DNA from total PBMCs and tumor samples. Collected pretreatment and during treatment, PBMCs were isolated and stored as previously described. Synthetic TCR analog templates were spiked into each PCR to estimate absolute template abundance from read counts. TCRbeta CDR3 regions were amplified from genomic DNA with bias-controlled V and J gene primers using the immunoSEQ assay. Rearranged TCRbeta segments were sequenced at approximately 20X coverage. The authors' analysis ran thus. Clustering was used to correct sequencing errors, and CDR3s were annotated against IMGT so that V, D and J genes could be assigned. Out-of-frame and stop-codon sequences were excluded, and only productive TCRbeta rearrangements were used in downstream analyses. To compute clonality, Shannon entropy was normalized by the log of the number of unique productive sequences and then subtracted from one. Clones differing between time points or between blood and tumor were identified by Fisher's exact test with Benjamini-Hochberg correction at adjusted p below 0.01. Imported from immuneACCESS, the table was reduced by TCRdb to in-frame sequences with V and J called. These copies leave out some clones; in studies compared against another copy, an unresolved V gene accounts for under half, and the cause of the remainder is not known. From that table come the V and J calls and clone size; the DNA was used to work out D and trimming. The sample includes about 48,000 clones, with around 85% observed a single time. The top ten clones comprise roughly 10% of the sample.

As regards this clone: Its antigen has not been determined. The input lacks base qualities; no much larger clone sits a single base away.

There are 15 amino acids in the CDR3, from cysteine to phenylalanine inclusive. Left in the record is the CDR3 DNA by itself, 45 bases read in frame from the first base. From a lookup of the germline V gene, CDR1 and CDR2 are MNHNS and SASEGT. The junction shows trimming of 4 bases on V and 6 bases on J, and the gene matches do not reach 10 bases of it. Sequencing was performed on PBMCs, taken around atezolizumab (anti-PD-L1) treatment. The receptor's source is a man aged 55-75 years with urothelial cancer. The rearrangement combines TRBV6-1 with TRBJ2-7; 9 bases in the junction line up with TRBD1. The nucleotides are TGTGCCAGCAGTGCCCGGGAACAGGGGGCGGGCGAGCAGTACTTC. It codes for CASSAREQGAGEQYF.